The TCR beta chain described here comes from a study of graft-versus-host responses after intestinal transplantation. Produced via immunoSEQ multiplex PCR; TCRdb's table is partial and in-frame only. The table shows 90,000 to 120,000 clones, with roughly 89% occurring only once. The germline V gene encodes CDR1 MNHEY and CDR2 SVGAGI. This CDR3 is 14 amino acids long. Trimming removed 6 bases from V and 0 bases from J, with 9 bases in between. In regard to this clone: What it recognizes is unknown.

The chain joins TRBV6-5 to TRBJ1-5; D perhaps matches TRBD1 (5 bases). Sequencing was performed on unstimulated CD4+ T cells sorted from spleen or lymph node cells, taken before transplant. The sequence came from a human donor who was the organ donor for an intestinal transplant. Here the CDR3 DNA reads TGTGCCAGCAGCCGGGACGGTAGCAATCAGCCCCAGCATTTT. This codes for CASSRDGSNQPQHF.